The 11 T cell receptor beta chains listed next were all sequenced from one sample in a study of cytomegalovirus exposure and HLA in healthy donors (dated by TCRdb to about 2017). Library preparation employed the immunoSEQ multiplex PCR assay. For the multiplex PCR, a mixture combining 60 forward primers for TCR Vbeta segments and 13 reverse primers for TCR Jbeta segments was used. TCRdb mirrors the immuneACCESS table, restricted to in-frame sequences. Some clones are absent from its copies; in checked studies, under half trace to an unresolved V gene, and the reason for the others is unknown. The sample profile shows about 90,000 clones; around 66% of them were found once. The ten most abundant clones make up 3.9% of the sample. The sample consisted of PBMCs. Every receptor here comes from a man under 40 in good health and CMV-seronegative.

The sample holds a few counts of this clone. V usage is TRBV4-3 and J usage is TRBJ1-5; TRBD1 matches at 11 bases. Germline-derived CDR1 and CDR2 are LGHNA and YSLEER. V shed 6 bases, J shed 4 bases, and the junction held 2 bases outside the gene matches. The CDR3 length is 14 residues. CDR3 nucleotides: TGCGCCAGCAGTGGACAGGGGGCAAATCAGCCCCAGCATTTT. It specifies CASSGQGANQPQHF.

The J gene is TRBJ2-7, the V gene TRBV7-6, with a tentative D call TRBD2 (6 bases). This CDR3 contains 15 residues. Trimming left V 4 bases short and J 7 bases short, with 20 bases between. CDR1 is SGHVS, CDR2 FNYEAQ, per germline. The CDR3 region is CASSSDATGVGEQYF. The CDR3 bases are TGTGCCAGCAGCTCAGACGCAACGGGAGTTGGGGAGCAGTACTTC.

The V and J genes are TRBV13 and TRBJ2-7; D is undetermined. Germline CDR1 PRHDT, CDR2 FYEKMQ (reference sequence). The CDR3 loop spans 14 amino acids. Trimming took off 4 bases at V and 1 base at J, with 11 bases between the two ends. The CDR3 nucleotides read TGTGCCAGCAGCTCCCCTAGTAAGTCCTACGAGCAGTACTTC. Protein sequence: CASSSPSKSYEQYF.

This rearrangement joins TRBV5-1 to TRBJ1-3, with 7 nucleotides matching TRBD1. The germline gives CDR1 SGHRS, CDR2 YFSETQ. Trimming removed 5 bases from V and 0 bases from J; junction bases left unmatched: 8. The CDR3 has 16 amino acids. The CDR3 here is CASSSGQISSGNTIYF. In DNA form, the CDR3 reads TGCGCCAGCAGTTCGGGACAGATCAGCTCTGGAAACACCATATATTTT.

The J gene is TRBJ2-2, the V gene TRBV6-5; TRBD1 matches 7 bases. The CDR3 has 14 amino acids. V lost 10 bases to trimming and J lost 8 bases; unmatched junction nucleotides: 13. Germline assignment: CDR1 MNHEY and CDR2 SVGAGI. CDR3 sequence: CATRIYRGMGELFF. In DNA form, the CDR3 reads TGTGCCACCCGGATTTACAGGGGAATGGGGGAGCTGTTTTTT.

This clone was detected once. This sequence joins TRBV11-1 and TRBJ2-5; 9 bases align to TRBD1. The J call may be wrong; the DNA end is better matched by TRBJ2-7. The CDR3 is 14 amino acids. In germline, CDR1 is SGHAT, CDR2 FQDESV (reference sequence). Written as DNA, the CDR3 is TGTGCCAGCAGCTGGTGGGGACAGGGTAACGAGCAGTACTTC. It is translated as CASSWWGQGNEQYF.

V is TRBV30 and J is TRBJ2-1, with 11 bases aligning to TRBD1. Germline CDR1 reads GTSNPN; CDR2 reads SVGIG (reference sequence). Germline trimming cut 0 bases from V and 3 bases from J; bases unmatched to any gene: 1. This CDR3 has 15 residues. The CDR3, as DNA: TGTGCCTGGAGTGTAGGGACAGGGGGCTACAATGAGCAGTTCTTC. Protein sequence: CAWSVGTGGYNEQFF.

J is TRBJ2-1 and V is TRBV7-3; a possible D gene is TRBD1 (6 bases). CDR1 SGHTA and CDR2 FQGTGA come from the germline V gene. Trimming cost V 0 bases and J 4 bases, with 10 bases left between them. This CDR3 comprises 15 residues. The CDR3 nucleotides are TGTGCCAGCAGCTTAACGGGGGCAGGTTACAATGAGCAGTTCTTC. Residues: CASSLTGAGYNEQFF.

V gene TRBV2 combines with J gene TRBJ1-5; a weak D match, TRBD1 (5 bases). V gave up 4 bases and J gave up 0 bases, with 19 bases separating them. The CDR3 has 18 amino acids. The germline gives CDR1 SNHLY, CDR2 FYNNEI. The CDR3 loop reads CASSGDLRGPYSNQPQHF. The CDR3 DNA reads as TGTGCCAGCAGTGGGGACTTAAGAGGGCCATATAGCAATCAGCCCCAGCATTTT.

The CDR3 protein is CASSHTGGPRSYEQYF. CDR3 coding DNA: TGTGCCAGCAGCCATACCGGGGGGCCCCGCTCCTACGAGCAGTACTTC. This chain links TRBV14 with TRBJ2-7; D is perhaps TRBD2 (7 bases). V was shortened by 3 bases and J by 0 bases, with 15 bases between the two germline ends. CDR1 SGHDN and CDR2 FVKESK come from the germline V gene. This CDR3 has 16 amino acids. Based on the CDR3 plus reference TRBV14 and TRBJ2-7, the full variable domain is EAGVTQFPSHSVIEKGQTVTLRCDPISGHDNLYWYRRVMGKEIKFLLHFVKESKQDESGMPNNRFLAERTGGTYSTLKVQPAELEDSGVYFCASSHTGGPRSYEQYFGPGTRLTVT.

CDR3 in amino acids: CASSHKRSNEQFF. DNA for the CDR3: TGTGCCAGCAGCCACAAGCGGAGCAATGAGCAGTTCTTC. J is TRBJ2-1 and V is TRBV9; D perhaps matches TRBD2 (5 bases). This CDR3 is built from 13 residues. V dropped 4 bases and J dropped 6 bases, with 11 bases sitting between them. Germline V gene lookup returns CDR1 SGDLS and CDR2 YYNGEE. Using reference TRBV9 and TRBJ2-1 for the parts outside the CDR3, the full variable domain is DSGVTQTPKHLITATGQRVTLRCSPRSGDLSVYWYQQSLDQGLQFLIQYYNGEERAKGNILERFSAQQFPDLHSELNLSSLELGDSALYFCASSHKRSNEQFFGPGTRLTVL.